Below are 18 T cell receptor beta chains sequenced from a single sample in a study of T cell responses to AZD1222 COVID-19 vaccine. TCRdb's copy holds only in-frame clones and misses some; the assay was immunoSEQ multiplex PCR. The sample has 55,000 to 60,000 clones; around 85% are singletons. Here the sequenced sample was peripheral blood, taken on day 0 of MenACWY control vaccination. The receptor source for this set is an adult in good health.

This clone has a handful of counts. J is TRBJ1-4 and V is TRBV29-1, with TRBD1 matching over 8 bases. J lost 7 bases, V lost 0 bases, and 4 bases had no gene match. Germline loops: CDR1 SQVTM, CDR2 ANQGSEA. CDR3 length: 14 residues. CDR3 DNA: TGCAGCGTTGAAGAAACAGGGGGTGGTGAAAAACTGTTTTTT. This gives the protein CSVEETGGGEKLFF.

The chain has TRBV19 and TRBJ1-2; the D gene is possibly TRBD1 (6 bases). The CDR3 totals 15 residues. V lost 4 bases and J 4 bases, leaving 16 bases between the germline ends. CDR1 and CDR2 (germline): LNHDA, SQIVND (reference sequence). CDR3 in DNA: TGTGCCAGTAGTACGCCCAGGGGCCAGGGCTATGGCTACACCTTC. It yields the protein CASSTPRGQGYGYTF.

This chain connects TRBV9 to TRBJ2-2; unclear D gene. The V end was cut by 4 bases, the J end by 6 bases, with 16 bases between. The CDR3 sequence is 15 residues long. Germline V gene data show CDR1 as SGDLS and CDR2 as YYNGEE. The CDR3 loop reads CASSPPSPGPGELFF. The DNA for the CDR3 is TGTGCCAGCAGCCCACCGAGTCCCGGACCCGGGGAGCTGTTTTTT.

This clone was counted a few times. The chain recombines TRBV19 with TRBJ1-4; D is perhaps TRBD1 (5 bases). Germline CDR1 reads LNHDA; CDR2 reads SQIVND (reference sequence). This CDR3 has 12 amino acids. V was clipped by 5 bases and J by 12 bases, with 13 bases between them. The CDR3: CASSPGLEELFF. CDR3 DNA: TGTGCCAGTAGTCCGGGGCTCGAAGAACTGTTTTTT.

The CDR3 DNA follows: TGCGCCAGCAGCTTGGGAAGGGGGCGCGGGGAGCAGTACTTC. Its translation: CASSLGRGRGEQYF. The chain uses TRBV5-1 and TRBJ2-7, with TRBD1 matching over 7 bases. The V and J ends lost 0 bases and 7 bases, in that order; junction bases with no gene match: 7. Germline V gene sequence: CDR1 SGHRS, CDR2 YFSETQ. The CDR3 is made up of 14 amino acids. Supplemented by reference TRBV5-1 and TRBJ2-7, the full variable domain reads KAGVTQTPRYLIKTRGQQVTLSCSPISGHRSVSWYQQTPGQGLQFLFEYFSETQRNKGNFPGRFSGRQFSNSRSEMNVSTLELGDSALYLCASSLGRGRGEQYFGPGTRLTVT.

The CDR3 loop reads CASSQRSQGYNSPLHF. In DNA form, the CDR3 reads TGTGCCAGCAGCCAACGGTCACAGGGGTACAATTCACCCCTCCACTTT. The chain couples TRBV14 to TRBJ1-6; 7 bases map to TRBD1. After removal of 2 bases from V and 7 bases from J, the junction contained 8 bases not matched to a gene. This CDR3 comprises 16 residues. Germline V lookup: CDR1 SGHDN, CDR2 FVKESK. Variable domain in full (rest from reference TRBV14 and TRBJ1-6): EAGVTQFPSHSVIEKGQTVTLRCDPISGHDNLYWYRRVMGKEIKFLLHFVKESKQDESGMPNNRFLAERTGGTYSTLKVQPAELEDSGVYFCASSQRSQGYNSPLHFGNGTRLTVT.

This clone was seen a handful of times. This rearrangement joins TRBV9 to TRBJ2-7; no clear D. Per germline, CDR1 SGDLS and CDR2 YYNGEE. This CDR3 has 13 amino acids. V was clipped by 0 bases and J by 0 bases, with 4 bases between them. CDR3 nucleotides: TGTGCCAGCAGCGTAGGCAGCTCCTACGAGCAGTACTTC. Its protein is CASSVGSSYEQYF.

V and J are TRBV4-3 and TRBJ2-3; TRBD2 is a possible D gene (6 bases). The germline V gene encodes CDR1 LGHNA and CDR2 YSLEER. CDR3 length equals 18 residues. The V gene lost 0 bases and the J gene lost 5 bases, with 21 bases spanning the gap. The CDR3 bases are TGCGCCAGCAGCCAAGATCTAAGGGGAGGCCTAGGGGAAGATACGCAGTATTTT. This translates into CASSQDLRGGLGEDTQYF.

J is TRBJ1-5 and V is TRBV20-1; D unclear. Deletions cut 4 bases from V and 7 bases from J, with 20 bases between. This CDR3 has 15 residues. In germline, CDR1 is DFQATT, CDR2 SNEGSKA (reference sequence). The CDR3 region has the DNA TGCAGTGCTATTGAGTTAATGATGTCGGGACAGCCCCAGCATTTT. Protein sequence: CSAIELMMSGQPQHF.

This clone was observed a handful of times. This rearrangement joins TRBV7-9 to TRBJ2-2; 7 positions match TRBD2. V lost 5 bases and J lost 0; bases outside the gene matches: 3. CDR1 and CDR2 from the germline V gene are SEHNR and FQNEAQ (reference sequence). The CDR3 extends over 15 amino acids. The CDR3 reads CASSPSGTNTGELFF. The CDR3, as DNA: TGTGCCAGCAGCCCCAGCGGGACGAACACCGGGGAGCTGTTTTTT.

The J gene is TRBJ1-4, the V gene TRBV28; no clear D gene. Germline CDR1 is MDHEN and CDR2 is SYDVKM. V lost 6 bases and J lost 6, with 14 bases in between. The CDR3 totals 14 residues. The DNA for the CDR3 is TGTGCCAGCAGCGAAGATGGGTGGGATGAAAAACTGTTTTTT. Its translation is CASSEDGWDEKLFF.

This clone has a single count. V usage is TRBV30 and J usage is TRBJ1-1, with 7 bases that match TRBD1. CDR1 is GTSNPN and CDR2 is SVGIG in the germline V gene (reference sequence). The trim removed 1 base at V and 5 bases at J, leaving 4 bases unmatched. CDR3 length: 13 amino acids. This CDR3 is CAWSGGQRTEAFF. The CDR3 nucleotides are TGTGCCTGGAGTGGGGGACAGAGAACTGAAGCTTTCTTT.

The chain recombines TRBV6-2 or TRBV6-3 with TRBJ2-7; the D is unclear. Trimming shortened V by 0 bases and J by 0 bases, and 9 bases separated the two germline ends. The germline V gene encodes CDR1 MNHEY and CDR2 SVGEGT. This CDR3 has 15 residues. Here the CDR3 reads CASSYSLRNSYEQYF. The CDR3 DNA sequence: TGTGCCAGCAGTTACTCTTTGCGGAACTCCTACGAGCAGTACTTC.

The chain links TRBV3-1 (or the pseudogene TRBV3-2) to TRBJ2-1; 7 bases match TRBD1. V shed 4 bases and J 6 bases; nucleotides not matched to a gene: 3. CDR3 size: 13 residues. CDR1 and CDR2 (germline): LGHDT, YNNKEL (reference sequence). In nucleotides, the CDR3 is TGTGCCAGCAGCCGAACAGGGGTCAATGAGCAGTTCTTC. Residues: CASSRTGVNEQFF.

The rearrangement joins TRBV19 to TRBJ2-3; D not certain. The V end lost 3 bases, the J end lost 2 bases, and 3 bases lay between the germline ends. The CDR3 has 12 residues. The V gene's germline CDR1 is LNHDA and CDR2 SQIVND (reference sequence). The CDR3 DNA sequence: TGTGCCAGTAGTATCAACACAGATACGCAGTATTTT. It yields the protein CASSINTDTQYF. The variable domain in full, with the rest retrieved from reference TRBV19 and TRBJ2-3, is DGGITQSPKYLFRKEGQNVTLSCEQNLNHDAMYWYRQDPGQGLRLIYYSQIVNDFQKGDIAEGYSVSREKKESFPLTVTSAQKNPTAFYLCASSINTDTQYFGPGTRLTVL.

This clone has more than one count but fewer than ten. This CDR3 reads CATSVEGVVDEQFF. CDR3 DNA sequence: TGTGCCACCAGTGTCGAGGGAGTTGTCGATGAGCAGTTCTTC. The chain joins TRBV24-1 to TRBJ2-1; D is perhaps TRBD2 (5 bases). V lost 5 bases and J 8 bases, leaving 15 bases between the germline ends. Germline V lookup: CDR1 KGHDR, CDR2 SFDVKD. The CDR3 is 14 amino acids.

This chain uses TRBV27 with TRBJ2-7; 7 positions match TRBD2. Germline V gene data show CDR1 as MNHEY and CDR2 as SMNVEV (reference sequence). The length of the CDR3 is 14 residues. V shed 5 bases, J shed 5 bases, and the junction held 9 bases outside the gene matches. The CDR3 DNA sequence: TGTGCCAGCAGTCCCCCAGGGAGGGCCCACGAGCAGTACTTC. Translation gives CASSPPGRAHEQYF.

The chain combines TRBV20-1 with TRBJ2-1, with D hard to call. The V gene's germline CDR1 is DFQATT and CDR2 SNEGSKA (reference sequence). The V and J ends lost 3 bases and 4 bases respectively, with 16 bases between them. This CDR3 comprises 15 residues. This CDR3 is CSASQAEVNYNEQFF. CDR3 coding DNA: TGCAGTGCTAGTCAGGCGGAAGTCAATTACAATGAGCAGTTCTTC.